The next 32 T cell receptor beta chains were all read from a single sample in a study of shared clonotypes between healthy human individuals. This table comes from immunoSEQ multiplex PCR, and its TCRdb copy is limited to in-frame clones, with some not included. The table shows 2 million to 2.5 million clones, with under 95% occurring only once. The sequencing sample was made of naive CD4+ T cells from PBMCs. As for subset: CD45RA+ positively selected. These receptor sequences come from a man between 18 and 35 years old in good health. Some clones in this sample may be carry-over from other donors' samples.

The chain couples TRBV19 to TRBJ2-3; 8 positions match TRBD2. From germline, CDR1 is LNHDA and CDR2 SQIVND (reference sequence). V shed 6 bases and J 3 bases; nucleotides not matched to a gene: 5. The CDR3 length is 14 residues. The CDR3 sequence: CASRRAGETDTQYF. The CDR3 DNA is TGTGCCAGTAGGAGAGCGGGAGAGACAGATACGCAGTATTTT.

The V gene is TRBV2, the J gene TRBJ2-7; D is possibly TRBD2 (5 bases). V lost 6 bases, J lost 2 bases, and 17 bases lay in between. The CDR3 sequence is 15 residues long. Germline CDR1 and CDR2: SNHLY and FYNNEI. CDR3 in amino acids: CASSPSRGPPYEQYF. The CDR3, as DNA: TGTGCCAGCAGCCCCTCTCGCGGGCCCCCCTACGAGCAGTACTTC. The variable domain in full, with the rest retrieved from reference TRBV2 and TRBJ2-7, is EPEVTQTPSHQVTQMGQEVILRCVPISNHLYFYWYRQILGQKVEFLVSFYNNEISEKSEIFDDQFSVERPDGSNFTLKIRSTKLEDSAMYFCASSPSRGPPYEQYFGPGTRLTVT.

The chain links TRBV5-4 to TRBJ2-7, with TRBD2 as a possible D gene (5 bases). Trimming left V 0 bases short and J 6 bases short, with 25 bases between. Germline V CDR1 and CDR2: SGHNT, YYREEE (reference sequence). The CDR3 length is 18 residues. CDR3 nucleotides: TGTGCCAGCAGCTTGGGCCTAGGCGGGCCGGCTGGTTTGGGCGAGCAGTACTTC. The encoded protein is CASSLGLGGPAGLGEQYF.

This clone appeared once. This chain connects TRBV6-5 to TRBJ2-5; 12 positions match TRBD2. CDR3 length equals 14 residues. From germline, CDR1 is MNHEY and CDR2 SVGAGI. J was trimmed by 6 bases and V by 10 bases; bases with no gene match: 9. The CDR3 is CATQTSGSRKTQYF. Written as DNA, the CDR3 is TGTGCCACCCAGACTAGCGGGAGTAGGAAGACCCAGTACTTC.

This chain connects TRBV4-3 to TRBJ2-6, with 8 bases fitting TRBD2. This CDR3 is built from 19 residues. Germline-derived CDR1 and CDR2 are LGHNA and YSLEER. The V gene end was trimmed by 0 bases and the J gene end by 3 bases; junction bases not matched to a gene: 10. The CDR3 coding sequence is TGCGCCAGCAGCCAAGATCATCCCGGGAGGGCCTATGGGGCCAACGTCCTGACTTTC. This gives the protein CASSQDHPGRAYGANVLTF.

This chain joins TRBV4-1 and TRBJ1-5; D not certain. CDR1 is MGHRA and CDR2 is YSYEKL in the germline V gene. V lost 1 base and J 7 bases, leaving 14 bases between the germline ends. This CDR3 is 15 amino acids long. Here the CDR3 DNA reads TGCGCCAGCAGCCAAGGGATCGTGGGCGGGCAGCCCCAGCATTTT. It translates to CASSQGIVGGQPQHF.

The chain has TRBV11-2 and TRBJ2-1, with D perhaps matching TRBD1 (6 bases). CDR1 and CDR2 from the germline V gene are SGHAT and FQNNGV. The CDR3 extends over 15 amino acids. Trimming removed 3 bases at V and 7 bases at J, with 16 bases between. The CDR3 bases are TGTGCCAGCAGCTTCTCGGACAGCGGTTGGAATGAGCAGTTCTTC. Translation: CASSFSDSGWNEQFF.

The chain has TRBV6-5 and TRBJ1-1; D is possibly TRBD1 (5 bases). The CDR3 is 14 residues long. CDR1 MNHEY and CDR2 SVGAGI come from the germline V gene. Trimming shortened V by 3 bases and J by 5 bases, and 13 bases separated the two germline ends. CDR3 residues: CASSYGTPGTEAFF. The CDR3 DNA reads as TGTGCCAGCAGTTATGGGACCCCCGGGACTGAAGCTTTCTTT.

This sequence joins TRBV7-8 and TRBJ1-5; a possible D gene is TRBD1 (6 bases). The length of the CDR3 is 14 residues. V gave up 1 base and J gave up 4 bases, with 8 bases separating them. Germline CDR1 SGHVS, CDR2 FQNEAQ. In DNA, the CDR3 is TGTGCCAGCAGCTTAGGGACAGAAAATCAGCCCCAGCATTTT. It specifies CASSLGTENQPQHF. The full variable domain, rest sourced from reference TRBV7-8 and TRBJ1-5, is GAGVSQSPRYKVAKRGQDVALRCDPISGHVSLFWYQQALGQGPEFLTYFQNEAQLDKSGLPSDRFFAERPEGSVSTLKIQRTQQEDSAVYLCASSLGTENQPQHFGDGTRLSIL.

The rearrangement links TRBV7-2 to TRBJ1-6, with 8 bases fitting TRBD1. V was pared by 6 bases and J by 8 bases, with 12 bases of the junction left unmatched. The CDR3 is 16 residues long. The germline V gene has CDR1 SGHTA and CDR2 FQGNSA. The CDR3 here is CASRRIQDRVDSPLHF. The CDR3 nucleotides read TGTGCCAGCAGACGGATTCAGGACAGGGTGGATTCACCCCTCCACTTT.

The chain combines TRBV5-6 with TRBJ2-7, with TRBD2 as a possible D gene (7 bases). CDR3 size: 17 residues. Trimming took off 4 bases at V and 0 bases at J, with 20 bases between the two ends. Per the germline V gene, CDR1 is SGHDT and CDR2 is YYEEEE. The CDR3 bases are TGTGCCAGCAGCCCCCCCTTACGGGGGGCGAGCTCCTACGAGCAGTACTTC. The encoded protein is CASSPPLRGASSYEQYF.

This chain joins TRBV7-3 and TRBJ2-1; 16 bases agree with TRBD2. The CDR3 has 17 amino acids. The J segment lost 8 bases and the V segment lost 3 bases, leaving 7 bases of the junction unmatched. Germline CDR1 is SGHTA and CDR2 is FQGTGA. For the CDR3, the DNA is TGTGCCAGCAGCTTGTTGCCGGGACTAGCGGGAGGGGATGAGCAGTTCTTC. Translating gives CASSLLPGLAGGDEQFF.

The rearrangement uses TRBV6-5 and TRBJ1-3; no reliable D call. CDR3 length equals 15 residues. Trimming removed 2 bases from V and 0 bases from J, with 8 bases in between. Germline loops: CDR1 MNHEY, CDR2 SVGAGI. As DNA, the CDR3 is TGTGCCAGCAGTTACAGCGACCCCTCTGGAAACACCATATATTTT. The encoded protein is CASSYSDPSGNTIYF.

This clone has only one observation. The chain is built from TRBV18 and TRBJ2-1; TRBD2 matches at 10 bases. This CDR3 is 17 amino acids long. Germline V lookup: CDR1 KGHSH, CDR2 LQKENI. J was trimmed by 1 base and V by 6 bases; bases with no gene match: 9. The CDR3 nucleotides read TGTGCCAGCTCGTCGCTTGGAGCGGGAGGGTCCTACAATGAGCAGTTCTTC. Its translation: CASSSLGAGGSYNEQFF.

This chain uses TRBV7-9 with TRBJ2-5; D is uncertain. Germline loops: CDR1 SEHNR, CDR2 FQNEAQ (reference sequence). Trimming removed 6 bases at V and 1 base at J, with 9 bases between. This CDR3 spans 13 amino acids. This CDR3 is CASSPRPQETQYF. The CDR3 bases are TGTGCCAGCAGTCCTCGCCCCCAAGAGACCCAGTACTTC. The full variable domain, in which reference TRBV7-9 and TRBJ2-5 provide the parts outside the CDR3, is DTGVSQNPRHKITKRGQNVTFRCDPISEHNRLYWYRQTLGQGPEFLTYFQNEAQLEKSRLLSDRFSAERPKGSFSTLEIQRTEQGDSAMYLCASSPRPQETQYFGPGTRLLVL.

The rearrangement joins TRBV2 to TRBJ2-7, with a possible D match to TRBD2 (6 bases). The CDR3 runs 17 residues. Trimming took 3 bases from V and 0 from J, leaving 18 bases between them. From germline, CDR1 is SNHLY and CDR2 FYNNEI. The CDR3 sequence is CASSDFLGLQPSYEQYF. The CDR3 coding sequence is TGTGCCAGCAGTGATTTCTTGGGACTCCAACCCTCCTACGAGCAGTACTTC.

This clone was counted once. V and J are TRBV29-1 and TRBJ2-7, with D perhaps TRBD1 (6 bases). Per the germline V gene, CDR1 is SQVTM and CDR2 is ANQGSEA. This CDR3 is built from 11 residues. V shed 7 bases and J shed 9 bases, with 16 bases lying between them. CDR3 DNA sequence: TGCAGCGGGGTCACAGGGCTAGGGCAGTACTTC. This codes for CSGVTGLGQYF.

The sample holds one count of this clone. V gene TRBV7-2 combines with J gene TRBJ2-3; 15 nucleotides line up with TRBD2. Germline V gene data show CDR1 as SGHTA and CDR2 as FQGNSA. V lost 5 bases and J lost 0; bases outside the gene matches: 6. The CDR3 loop spans 18 amino acids. This chain's CDR3 is CASSHGTSGRTSTDTQYF. As DNA, the CDR3 is TGTGCCAGCAGCCATGGGACTAGCGGGAGGACCAGCACAGATACGCAGTATTTT.

V gene TRBV5-4 combines with J gene TRBJ2-3, with a tentative D call TRBD2 (5 bases). This CDR3 has 14 amino acids. Trimming left V 7 bases short and J 4 bases short, with 16 bases between. From germline, CDR1 is SGHNT and CDR2 YYREEE (reference sequence). The chain's CDR3 is CASQAERNSDTQYF. The CDR3 coding sequence is TGTGCCAGCCAAGCGGAGAGAAACTCAGATACGCAGTATTTT.

CDR3 amino acids: CASSPGTSLIAGYTF. The DNA for the CDR3 is TGTGCCAGCAGCCCCGGGACATCCTTGATAGCGGGCTACACCTTC. The chain combines TRBV7-9 with TRBJ1-2; TRBD1 is a possible D gene (6 bases). This CDR3 is 15 amino acids long. V was clipped by 5 bases and J by 8 bases, with 21 bases between them. The germline V gene encodes CDR1 SEHNR and CDR2 FQNEAQ (reference sequence).

V usage is TRBV6-5 and J usage is TRBJ2-6; D not certain. Germline-derived CDR1 and CDR2 are MNHEY and SVGAGI. The V gene lost 5 bases and the J gene lost 0 bases, with 8 bases spanning the gap. This CDR3 has 15 residues. The CDR3 protein is CASSRTFSGANVLTF. CDR3 coding DNA: TGTGCCAGCAGTCGCACATTCTCTGGGGCCAACGTCCTGACTTTC.

The chain combines TRBV5-4 with TRBJ2-3; TRBD2 agrees at 12 bases. Germline V gives CDR1 SGHNT, CDR2 YYREEE (reference sequence). The V segment lost 1 base and the J segment 4 bases; nucleotides outside the gene matches: 4. CDR3 length: 16 amino acids. CDR3: CASSLRLAGVSDTQYF. The CDR3 coding sequence is TGTGCCAGCAGCTTGAGACTAGCGGGAGTCTCAGATACGCAGTATTTT.

This CDR3 reads CASSPRLAGVSTDTQYF. In nucleotides, the CDR3 is TGTGCCAGCAGCCCCAGACTAGCGGGAGTCAGCACAGATACGCAGTATTTT. The V call is TRBV28, the J call TRBJ2-3; 12 bases fit TRBD2. Germline V gene sequence: CDR1 MDHEN, CDR2 SYDVKM. Trimming removed 6 bases from V and 0 bases from J; junction bases left unmatched: 7. This CDR3 spans 17 amino acids.

The chain carries TRBV5-4 and TRBJ2-7, with D possibly being TRBD1 or TRBD2 (5 bases each). From germline, CDR1 is SGHNT and CDR2 YYREEE (reference sequence). This CDR3 is 15 amino acids long. The ends were cut back, 4 bases at V and 0 bases at J, with 14 bases in the middle. The CDR3 bases are TGTGCCAGCAGCGTCCGGGACGGAAGCTCCTACGAGCAGTACTTC. Its translation: CASSVRDGSSYEQYF.

The chain couples TRBV18 to TRBJ2-7, with 7 bases that match TRBD1. V trimming: 4 bases; J trimming: 0 bases; junction bases outside the gene matches: 6. CDR3 length equals 15 residues. CDR1 KGHSH and CDR2 LQKENI come from the germline V gene. The CDR3, as DNA: TGTGCCAGCTCACAAGTGACAGGGAACTCCTACGAGCAGTACTTC. Encoded protein: CASSQVTGNSYEQYF. The whole variable domain, filled in from reference TRBV18 and TRBJ2-7, reads NAGVMQNPRHLVRRRGQEARLRCSPMKGHSHVYWYRQLPEEGLKFMVYLQKENIIDESGMPKERFSAEFPKEGPSILRIQQVVRGDSAAYFCASSQVTGNSYEQYFGPGTRLTVT.

The genes are TRBV19 and TRBJ1-5; tentative D call: TRBD1 (5 bases). The CDR3 is made up of 15 amino acids. The V gene's germline CDR1 is LNHDA and CDR2 SQIVND (reference sequence). V lost 8 bases and J 0 bases, leaving 14 bases between the germline ends. The CDR3 sequence: CASGRAVYSNQPQHF. CDR3 in DNA: TGTGCCAGTGGCAGGGCGGTCTATAGCAATCAGCCCCAGCATTTT.

In DNA, the CDR3 is TGTGCCAGCAGACCACCCCCGGGACAGGGGGCTGATGAAAAACTGTTTTTT. It yields the protein CASRPPPGQGADEKLFF. The chain is built from TRBV28 and TRBJ1-4; 12 bases map to TRBD1. This CDR3 is 17 amino acids long. Germline CDR1 and CDR2: MDHEN and SYDVKM. V shed 6 bases, J shed 6 bases, and the junction held 11 bases outside the gene matches.

The V and J genes are TRBV4-1 and TRBJ2-3; TRBD2 matches 9 bases. CDR3 length: 17 amino acids. The junction had 8 bases not matched to a gene; V was cut back by 2 bases and J by 2 bases. Germline V lookup: CDR1 MGHRA, CDR2 YSYEKL. DNA of the CDR3: TGCGCCAGCAGCCAATCGTACGGCGGGAGGGCCACAGATACGCAGTATTTT. This sequence encodes CASSQSYGGRATDTQYF.

The chain uses TRBV10-3 and TRBJ2-1; the match to TRBD2 covers 16 bases. Germline V lookup: CDR1 ENHRY, CDR2 SYGVKD. Trimming at V came to 5 bases and at J to 3 bases, leaving 10 bases not matched to a gene. The CDR3 is 19 amino acids. CDR3 amino acids: CAISSTGLAGGSNYNEQFF. DNA of the CDR3: TGTGCCATCAGTAGCACGGGACTAGCGGGAGGGTCCAACTACAATGAGCAGTTCTTC.

The rearrangement links TRBV11-2 to TRBJ1-5; D call uncertain. This CDR3 spans 14 amino acids. The V gene's germline CDR1 is SGHAT and CDR2 FQNNGV. With 4 bases removed from V and 5 bases from J, the gap between germline ends came to 12 bases. In DNA form, the CDR3 reads TGTGCCAGCAGCTCCACCAACAGCGATCAGCCCCAGCATTTT. It translates to CASSSTNSDQPQHF.

The chain carries TRBV7-8 and TRBJ1-5, with 8 nucleotides matching TRBD1. The V gene end was trimmed by 5 bases and the J gene end by 6 bases; junction bases not matched to a gene: 6. There are 14 residues in the CDR3. Germline CDR1 reads SGHVS; CDR2 reads FQNEAQ. CDR3 sequence (DNA): TGTGCCAGCAGCCGAGACAGGGGAGGTCAGCCCCAGCATTTT. Translated: CASSRDRGGQPQHF.

CDR3 region: CASSSPSSAFYEQYF. In nucleotides, the CDR3 is TGTGCCAGCAGTTCCCCATCTAGCGCTTTCTACGAGCAGTACTTC. V usage is TRBV27 and J usage is TRBJ2-7; perhaps TRBD2 as D (6 bases). The CDR3 has 15 residues. Germline CDR1 MNHEY, CDR2 SMNVEV (reference sequence). V lost 4 bases and J lost 3, with 16 bases in between.